Sequencing of this TCR beta chain was carried out in a study of immune heterogeneity within non-small cell lung tumors. Study-level background: Among the tumors, several were squamous cell carcinomas, approximately ten were non-squamous carcinomas and 1 was not otherwise specified.

Samples each supplied 450 to 700 ng of bulk tumor genomic DNA as template. During surgery, each primary tumor gave multiple biopsies spaced as far apart as possible. With untreated, newly diagnosed non-small cell lung cancer, the patients went on to undergo curative surgery. A total of more than twelve patients with newly diagnosed non-small cell lung cancer, all of whom were undergoing surgery with curative intent, made up the donors. TCR beta CDR3 regions came from multiplex PCR with 32 forward V and 13 reverse J primers. TCRdb reprocessed the multiplex PCR reads with MiXCR, giving one entry per CDR3 protein. Among 1,000 to 1,500 distinct CDR3 sequences listed, approximately 50% were seen once. The V gene's germline CDR1 is DFQATT and CDR2 SNEGSKA (reference sequence). The CDR3 runs to 14 residues. The V end was cut by 0 bases, the J end by 5 bases, with 8 bases between. This clonotype has a handful of counts.

V usage is TRBV20-1 and J usage is TRBJ1-6, with D uncertain. Sequenced sample: lung tumor tissue. The TCR originated in a man aged 55 to 70 with non-small cell lung cancer. The CDR3 sequence is CSARDTVNNSPLHF. As DNA, the CDR3 is TGCAGTGCTAGAGATACCGTGAATAATTCACCCCTCCACTTT.